This TCR beta chain is from a study of PD-L1 blockade in urothelial cancer. Study-wide background: From 2014, patients received atezolizumab, given as 1,200 mg intravenously every 3 weeks.

Study findings and constraints: In durable-benefit patients, tumor-infiltrating T lymphocytes were more abundant.

The table lists this clone with a few counts. Antigen: not known. The protocol was immunoSEQ multiplex PCR, while the TCRdb copy is restricted to in-frame clones and leaves out a portion. The sample holds 35,000 or so clones, roughly a third seen once. The germline gives CDR1 MGHRA, CDR2 YSYEKL. V gave up 1 base and J gave up 5 bases, with 17 bases separating them. CDR3 length: 16 amino acids. This clonotype originated in a man aged 55 to 70 with urothelial cancer. Sequenced material: tumor tissue, taken before atezolizumab (anti-PD-L1) treatment. V is TRBV4-1 and J is TRBJ2-5; possibly TRBD2 for D (5 bases). The CDR3, as DNA: TGCGCCAGCAGCCAAGGATCTAGCCCGGCGAGGGAGACCCAGTACTTC. Its translation is CASSQGSSPARETQYF.